The 2 T cell receptor beta chains given below trace back to one sample, sequenced in a study of T-cell reconstitution after alpha-beta-depleted transplantation in children. Unique molecular identifiers were used in preparing the TCRbeta library. TCRdb used MiXCR to reprocess the PCR reads, holding one entry per CDR3 protein. This table has 700,000 to 850,000 distinct CDR3 sequences, 16% appearing once. Here the sequenced sample was PBMCs, mostly from graft donor cells, taken 360 days after TCRalphabeta/CD19-depleted stem cell transplant. These receptors were obtained from a male patient younger than 18 who had a stem cell transplant for acute lymphoblastic leukemia, so the T cells may come from the graft donor.

The chain has TRBV7-6 and TRBJ2-1, with no clear D. The germline CDR1 and CDR2 sequences are SGHVS and FNYEAQ. With 1 base removed from V and 5 bases from J, the gap between germline ends came to 9 bases. The CDR3 spans 14 residues. The CDR3 DNA follows: TGTGCCAGCAGCTTAGGCGGTACCAACAATGAGCAGTTCTTC. This codes for CASSLGGTNNEQFF.

The gene calls are TRBV7-3 and TRBJ2-1, with 9 bases aligning to TRBD2. After removal of 2 bases from V and 4 bases from J, the junction contained 9 bases not matched to a gene. Germline V gene data show CDR1 as SGHTA and CDR2 as FQGTGA. This CDR3 region has 17 residues. The CDR3: CASSLRLAGPFYNEQFF. In DNA, the CDR3 is TGTGCCAGCAGCTTACGGCTAGCGGGACCTTTTTACAATGAGCAGTTCTTC.